This T cell receptor beta chain is drawn from a study of cytomegalovirus exposure and HLA in healthy donors. Regarding the study as a whole: Among the sequence variants, a highly shared cluster was likely an artifact of sequencing. Several of the most significant clusters appeared, in a later analysis, to be linked to common viral pathogens.

A word on this clone: Its antigen is still unknown.

This CDR3 is 12 amino acids long. V lost 11 bases, J lost 4 bases, and 14 bases lay in between. The germline CDR1 and CDR2 sequences are LNHDA and SQIVND (reference sequence). PCR was performed using 60 Vbeta and 13 Jbeta primers. Profiled with immunoSEQ multiplex PCR; TCRdb holds only in-frame clones, not every one. Here the sample spans some 110,000 clones, approximately 80% being singletons. The TCR originated in a woman aged 18-30 years in good health and CMV-seropositive. The chain uses TRBV19 and TRBJ1-1; D unresolved. The sample consisted of PBMCs. As DNA, the CDR3 is TGTGCCGCCTCGTCGGGTGCCACTGAAGCTTTCTTT. Amino acid sequence: CAASSGATEAFF.